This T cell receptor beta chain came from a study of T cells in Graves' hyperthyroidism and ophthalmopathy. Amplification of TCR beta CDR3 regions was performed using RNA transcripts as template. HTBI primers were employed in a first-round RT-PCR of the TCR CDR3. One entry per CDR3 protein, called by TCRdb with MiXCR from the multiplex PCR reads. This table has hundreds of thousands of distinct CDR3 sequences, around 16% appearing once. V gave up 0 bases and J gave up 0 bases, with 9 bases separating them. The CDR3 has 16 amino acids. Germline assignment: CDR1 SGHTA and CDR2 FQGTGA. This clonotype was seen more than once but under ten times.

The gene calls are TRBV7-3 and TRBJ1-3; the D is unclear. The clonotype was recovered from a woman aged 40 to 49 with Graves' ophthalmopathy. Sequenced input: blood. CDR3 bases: TGTGCCAGCAGCTTAACAGGCCAGAGCTCTGGAAACACCATATATTTT. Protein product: CASSLTGQSSGNTIYF.